The 17 T cell receptor beta chains listed next were all sequenced from one sample in a study of cytomegalovirus exposure and HLA in healthy donors. It was with 60 Vbeta and 13 Jbeta primers that the PCR ran. TCRdb keeps only in-frame clones here, not all; method: immunoSEQ multiplex PCR. The sample carries under 130,000 clones, around 79% recorded once. Material for sequencing was PBMCs. These receptors all stem from a man aged 50 or older in good health and CMV-seropositive.

The chain joins TRBV11-2 to TRBJ2-1, with 14 bases identical to TRBD2. This CDR3 has 16 amino acids. Trimming took 3 bases from V and 3 from J; bases not matched to a gene: 1. CDR1 is SGHAT and CDR2 is FQNNGV in the germline V gene. In DNA, the CDR3 is TGTGCCAGCAGCTTGGGACTAGCGGGAGTCTACAATGAGCAGTTCTTC. Protein sequence: CASSLGLAGVYNEQFF.

CDR3 residues: CAWKAGYEQYF. The DNA for the CDR3 is TGTGCCTGGAAAGCAGGTTACGAGCAGTACTTC. The V and J genes are TRBV30 and TRBJ2-7; unclear D gene. Trimming cost V 4 bases and J 4 bases, with 8 bases left between them. The CDR3 has 11 residues. CDR1 and CDR2 (germline): GTSNPN, SVGIG (reference sequence).

This clone was picked up a small number of times. This rearrangement joins TRBV30 to TRBJ1-2; possibly TRBD1 for D (6 bases). The V gene's germline CDR1 is GTSNPN and CDR2 SVGIG (reference sequence). CDR3 length: 12 amino acids. V lost 2 bases, J lost 4 bases, and 8 bases lay in between. The CDR3 spells CAWSLGGYGYTF. The CDR3 nucleotides are TGTGCCTGGAGTTTAGGGGGCTATGGCTACACCTTC.

The V call is TRBV6-5, the J call TRBJ1-1; 9 positions agree with TRBD1. Trimming cost V 2 bases and J 10 bases; bases outside gene matches: 5. The CDR3 has 13 residues. Germline CDR1 is MNHEY and CDR2 is SVGAGI. CDR3 bases: TGTGCCAGCAGTTACCGGGACAGGGAAGGAGCTTTCTTT. It translates to CASSYRDREGAFF.

The chain carries TRBV9 and TRBJ1-1; D gene ambiguous. The germline gives CDR1 SGDLS, CDR2 YYNGEE. V lost 3 bases and J lost 9, with 15 bases in between. The CDR3 contains 13 residues. DNA for the CDR3: TGTGCCAGCAGCGAGAGACACGGAGGAAAAGCTTTCTTT. Its translation is CASSERHGGKAFF.

The chain has TRBV29-1 and TRBJ2-1; 12 nucleotides align to TRBD2. This CDR3 has 18 amino acids. Germline CDR1 SQVTM, CDR2 ANQGSEA. The junction had 14 bases not matched to a gene; V was cut back by 4 bases and J by 4 bases. DNA for the CDR3: TGCAGCGTTGGCCCCCTTTCCAGGACTAGCGGGATGTACAATGAGCAGTTCTTC. This codes for CSVGPLSRTSGMYNEQFF.

The gene calls are TRBV7-9 and TRBJ2-5, with D possibly TRBD2 on 6 matching bases. Per the germline V gene, CDR1 is SEHNR and CDR2 is FQNEAQ (reference sequence). This CDR3 has 15 residues. The ends were cut back, 2 bases at V and 4 bases at J, with 14 bases in the middle. The CDR3 nucleotides read TGTGCCAGCAGCTTAATGGTGGGAGGAGGAGAGACCCAGTACTTC. The encoded protein is CASSLMVGGGETQYF.

This chain uses TRBV7-9 with TRBJ1-2, with 9 bases that match TRBD1. With V trimmed by 3 bases and J by 7 bases, 6 bases remained unmatched. The CDR3 extends over 14 amino acids. Germline V gene sequence: CDR1 SEHNR, CDR2 FQNEAQ (reference sequence). The CDR3 DNA is TGTGCCAGCAGCTTTTGGACAGGGGATGGTGGCTACACCTTC. Translating it yields CASSFWTGDGGYTF.

This clone showed up just once. At one end, the junction sequence differs from germline, possibly due to a read error. The chain carries TRBV28 and TRBJ1-5; D is ambiguous. The CDR3 length is 18 residues. Looked up from germline, CDR1 is MDHEN and CDR2 is SYDVKM. In DNA form, the CDR3 reads TGTGCCAGCAGGCCGGATCCCCGTACCGGCACTCACAATCAGCCCCAGCGTTTT. Translated: CASRPDPRTGTHNQPQRF.

The chain is built from TRBV18 and TRBJ1-5; TRBD1 is a possible D gene (5 bases). The length of the CDR3 is 13 residues. CDR1 and CDR2 from the germline V gene are KGHSH and LQKENI. The V end lost 5 bases, the J end lost 3 bases, and 8 bases lay between the germline ends. As DNA, the CDR3 is TGTGCCAGCTCATCAGGGAACAATCAGCCCCAGCATTTT. This sequence encodes CASSSGNNQPQHF.

This clone was seen once. The chain is built from TRBV28 and TRBJ1-2, with 8 bases that match TRBD1. In germline, CDR1 is MDHEN, CDR2 SYDVKM. With 4 bases clipped from V and 4 bases from J, the junction kept 5 bases outside the gene matches. The CDR3 spans 14 residues. CDR3: CASSWTGKGYGYTF. The CDR3 DNA reads as TGTGCCAGCAGTTGGACAGGGAAAGGCTATGGCTACACCTTC.

The chain carries TRBV19 and TRBJ1-1, with D possibly matching TRBD1 (6 bases). There are 12 residues in the CDR3. Per germline, CDR1 LNHDA and CDR2 SQIVND (reference sequence). V lost 5 bases to trimming and J lost 9 bases, with 13 bases between them. Written as DNA, the CDR3 is TGTGCCAGTAGTGACAGGTTTGGGAAAGCTTTCTTT. This translates into CASSDRFGKAFF.

The CDR3: CASSESQGGTDTQYF. In DNA, the CDR3 is TGTGCCAGCAGTGAGTCACAGGGGGGCACAGATACGCAGTATTTT. V and J are TRBV6-1 and TRBJ2-3; 8 positions match TRBD1. The J segment lost 1 base and the V segment lost 3 bases, leaving 3 bases of the junction unmatched. The CDR3 is 15 residues long. Per germline, CDR1 MNHNS and CDR2 SASEGT.

CDR3 in amino acids: CASSVGGRATEQYF. CDR3 nucleotides: TGTGCCAGCAGCGTAGGCGGCCGAGCGACCGAGCAGTACTTC. The gene calls are TRBV9 and TRBJ2-7; the D is unclear. Germline CDR1 is SGDLS and CDR2 is YYNGEE. The V end lost 0 bases, the J end lost 6 bases, and 13 bases lay between the germline ends. This CDR3 comprises 14 residues.

The V gene is TRBV10-2, the J gene TRBJ2-5, with 14 bases fitting TRBD2. Germline values: CDR1 WSHSY, CDR2 SAAADI. The junction had 9 bases not matched to a gene; V was cut back by 5 bases and J by 4 bases. The CDR3 loop spans 17 amino acids. CDR3 coding DNA: TGCGCCAGCAGTCTGACTAGCGGGAGGGCCCTCGGAGAGACCCAGTACTTC. Encoded protein: CASSLTSGRALGETQYF.

The chain links TRBV28 to TRBJ2-3; 11 nucleotides line up with TRBD2. The trim removed 5 bases at V and 4 bases at J, leaving 11 bases unmatched. The germline gives CDR1 MDHEN, CDR2 SYDVKM. The CDR3 is 17 residues long. The CDR3 nucleotides are TGTGCCAGCAGTCCTACTAGCGGGAGAGTGAGTTCAGATACGCAGTATTTT. Encoded protein: CASSPTSGRVSSDTQYF.

V gene TRBV11-3 combines with J gene TRBJ2-7; TRBD2 aligns across 8 bases. CDR3 length: 15 residues. The ends lost 10 bases at V and 2 bases at J; junction bases unmatched: 13. Germline V gene sequence: CDR1 SGHNT, CDR2 YENEEA. The DNA of the CDR3 is TGTGCCATTCGATCCACGGGGCGGGAGGCCTACGAGCAGTACTTC. Amino acids: CAIRSTGREAYEQYF.